These 7 T cell receptor beta chains were all obtained from the same sample, sequenced in a study of blood T cell repertoires in COVID-19 (dated by TCRdb to the early 2020s). Libraries were prepared through the immunoSEQ multiplex PCR assay. The source is immuneACCESS, and TCRdb retained only in-frame sequences with V and J called. Part of the clones is not carried over; for the studies checked, unresolved V genes explain less than half of this, and the remainder is unexplained. This sample comprises 150,000 to 200,000 clones, approximately 86% of them detected only once. The ten largest make up approximately 3.5% of the sample. Specimen: peripheral blood. The receptors stem from a man in his sixties or seventies with acute or convalescent COVID-19.

The CDR3, as DNA: TGTGCCAGCAGCCAGTGGACTAGCGGGGTTATTTCCTACGAGCAGTACTTC. Its translation: CASSQWTSGVISYEQYF. The chain carries TRBV4-2 and TRBJ2-7, with 12 bases identical to TRBD2. With 3 bases clipped from V and 1 base from J, the junction kept 7 bases outside the gene matches. CDR3 length: 17 residues. Germline lookup yields CDR1 LGHNA and CDR2 YNFKEQ.

The chain joins TRBV9 to TRBJ1-6; possibly TRBD1 for D (5 bases). Trimming removed 4 bases from V and 7 bases from J, with 12 bases in between. CDR1 and CDR2 (germline): SGDLS, YYNGEE. There are 14 residues in the CDR3. As DNA, the CDR3 is TGTGCCAGCAGCATTTGGACAAGCAATTCACCCCTCCACTTT. Protein: CASSIWTSNSPLHF.

This chain uses TRBV4-1 with TRBJ2-7; possible D gene TRBD2, 5 bases. CDR1 is MGHRA and CDR2 is YSYEKL in the germline V gene. The CDR3 is 16 residues long. Trimming took off 1 base at V and 0 bases at J, with 13 bases between the two ends. The CDR3 loop is CASSQGWRASSYEQYF. Here the CDR3 DNA reads TGCGCCAGCAGCCAAGGATGGCGGGCAAGCTCCTACGAGCAGTACTTC.

V usage is TRBV28 and J usage is TRBJ2-5, with TRBD1 identical over 7 bases. V shed 6 bases, J shed 5 bases, and the junction held 12 bases outside the gene matches. Looked up from germline, CDR1 is MDHEN and CDR2 is SYDVKM. The CDR3 totals 15 residues. CDR3 sequence (DNA): TGTGCCAGCAGCCCCGGGACAGACAACTTGGAGACCCAGTACTTC. Amino acids: CASSPGTDNLETQYF.

V is TRBV6-2 or TRBV6-3 and J is TRBJ2-1, with TRBD2 identical over 8 bases. CDR3 length: 15 amino acids. CDR1 MNHEY and CDR2 SVGEGT come from the germline V gene. The J segment lost 3 bases and the V segment lost 6 bases, leaving 7 bases of the junction unmatched. CDR3 nucleotide sequence: TGTGCCAGCAGCTTACTAGCGGAGAACTACAATGAGCAGTTCTTC. It is translated as CASSLLAENYNEQFF.

This chain links TRBV5-4 with TRBJ1-6; D unclear. Per germline, CDR1 SGHNT and CDR2 YYREEE (reference sequence). The germline V and J ends were trimmed by 2 bases and 7 bases, with 16 bases remaining between them. This CDR3 region has 16 residues. CDR3 nucleotides: TGTGCCAGCAGCTTACTCCCGGGATATTCCAATTCACCCCTCCACTTT. This sequence encodes CASSLLPGYSNSPLHF.

The CDR3 sequence is CASSQDMRGGSYNEQFF. As DNA, the CDR3 is TGCGCCAGCAGCCAAGATATGAGGGGGGGCTCCTACAATGAGCAGTTCTTC. The chain carries TRBV4-3 and TRBJ2-1; a weak D match, TRBD2 (7 bases). V shed 0 bases and J shed 0 bases, with 12 bases lying between them. Germline V gene data show CDR1 as LGHNA and CDR2 as YSLEER. This CDR3 contains 17 residues.